Each of the 16 T cell receptor beta chains below was sequenced from the same sample in a study of blood T cell repertoires in COVID-19. The table came from immunoSEQ multiplex PCR; TCRdb's copy has only in-frame clones and leaves some out. The sample includes about 94,000 clones, over 75% of them seen just once. What was sequenced was peripheral blood. Receptor source: a human donor with acute or convalescent COVID-19. The donor label of this sample is uncertain.

This chain connects TRBV6-5 to TRBJ1-6; 10 nucleotides agree with TRBD1. V lost 6 bases, J lost 8 bases, and 4 bases stayed unmatched. Looked up from germline, CDR1 is MNHEY and CDR2 is SVGAGI. The CDR3 has 14 residues. CDR3 sequence reads: CASRQGTGDSPLHF. The CDR3, as DNA: TGTGCCAGCAGGCAGGGGACAGGGGATTCACCCCTCCACTTT.

This rearrangement joins TRBV9 to TRBJ1-5; tentatively, D is TRBD1 (6 bases). The CDR3 covers 15 residues. Trimming removed 7 bases from V and 3 bases from J, with 17 bases in between. Germline CDR1 and CDR2: SGDLS and YYNGEE. In DNA, the CDR3 is TGTGCCAGCGGCCTGAGGGACACTATCAATCAGCCCCAGCATTTT. Translation: CASGLRDTINQPQHF.

This clone was recorded a few times. This rearrangement joins TRBV7-6 to TRBJ1-6; 7 bases are shared with TRBD1. Germline-derived CDR1 and CDR2 are SGHVS and FNYEAQ. Trimming removed 4 bases from V and 9 bases from J; junction bases left unmatched: 9. The CDR3 has 15 residues. CDR3 DNA sequence: TGTGCCAGCAGCTCGACAGGGAACTCAGGTTCACCCCTCCACTTT. Its protein is CASSSTGNSGSPLHF.

The chain is built from TRBV19 and TRBJ1-4; the D gene is possibly TRBD1 (6 bases). Deletions cut 5 bases from V and 7 bases from J, with 14 bases between. The CDR3 covers 14 residues. Per the germline V gene, CDR1 is LNHDA and CDR2 is SQIVND (reference sequence). The chain's CDR3 is CASSQTGVSEKLFF. The CDR3 region has the DNA TGTGCCAGTAGTCAGACAGGTGTTAGTGAAAAACTGTTTTTT.

V usage is TRBV6-5 and J usage is TRBJ1-2; D is perhaps TRBD1 (6 bases). Looked up from germline, CDR1 is MNHEY and CDR2 is SVGAGI. There are 11 residues in the CDR3. Trimming cost V 7 bases and J 11 bases, with 14 bases left between them. This chain's CDR3 is CASTRGSDYTF. Here the CDR3 DNA reads TGTGCCAGCACCAGGGGCAGTGATTACACCTTC.

The count of this clone is one. CDR3 protein: CSVVGRGLLSYNEQFF. In DNA, the CDR3 is TGCAGCGTTGTGGGCAGGGGGCTCCTCTCCTACAATGAGCAGTTCTTC. The J gene is TRBJ2-1, the V gene TRBV29-1, with 8 bases identical to TRBD1. From germline, CDR1 is SQVTM and CDR2 ANQGSEA. The CDR3 spans 16 residues. V gave up 4 bases and J gave up 0 bases; unmatched junction bases: 8.

This chain joins TRBV21-1 and TRBJ2-7; the D call TRBD1 from the table was never checked on the DNA. TRBV21-1 is listed as a pseudogene. This CDR3 is built from 14 residues. The CDR3 is CASSRTGLPYEQYF. The CDR3 bases are TGTGCCAGCAGCCGGACAGGTCTTCCCTACGAGCAGTACTTC.

This chain uses TRBV24-1 with TRBJ2-3; 12 positions agree with TRBD2. CDR1 and CDR2 (germline): KGHDR, SFDVKD. The CDR3 loop spans 16 amino acids. With V trimmed by 3 bases and J by 4 bases, 4 bases remained unmatched. CDR3 protein: CATSDPTSGGPDTQYF. CDR3 nucleotides: TGTGCCACCAGTGATCCGACTAGCGGGGGTCCAGATACGCAGTATTTT.

This chain connects TRBV5-4 to TRBJ1-4; the D is unclear. The CDR3 consists of 13 residues. Trimming cost V 4 bases and J 0 bases, with 4 bases left between them. The germline CDR1 and CDR2 sequences are SGHNT and YYREEE (reference sequence). Here the CDR3 DNA reads TGTGCCAGCAGCCGTTCAACTAATGAAAAACTGTTTTTT. Amino acids: CASSRSTNEKLFF.

The chain recombines TRBV5-1 with TRBJ1-1; the D gene is possibly TRBD1 (5 bases). This CDR3 comprises 14 residues. V dropped 0 bases and J dropped 2 bases, with 8 bases sitting between them. Looked up from germline, CDR1 is SGHRS and CDR2 is YFSETQ. CDR3 protein: CASSLGQINTEAFF. For the CDR3, the DNA is TGCGCCAGCAGCTTGGGACAGATAAACACTGAAGCTTTCTTT.

The chain carries TRBV9 and TRBJ2-5, with 8 nucleotides matching TRBD2. The CDR3 consists of 17 residues. Trimming removed 0 bases from V and 3 bases from J; junction bases left unmatched: 10. Germline V gene sequence: CDR1 SGDLS, CDR2 YYNGEE. The CDR3 DNA is TGTGCCAGCAGCGTAGATGGGGGGGGACTAGTCGAAGAGACCCAGTACTTC. Translating gives CASSVDGGGLVEETQYF.

The rearrangement uses TRBV11-2 and TRBJ1-3; a possible D gene is TRBD1 (5 bases). CDR1 SGHAT and CDR2 FQNNGV come from the germline V gene. The CDR3 is 14 amino acids. V lost 0 bases and J 5 bases, leaving 8 bases between the germline ends. For the CDR3, the DNA is TGTGCCAGCAGCTTAGAGGGGGGTCGAAACACCATATATTTT. Protein: CASSLEGGRNTIYF.

As to this clone: Distinct nucleotide sequences in the sample also encode this CDR3. The V call is TRBV5-1, the J call TRBJ1-1; unclear D gene. The V end lost 0 bases, the J end lost 1 base, and 7 bases lay between the germline ends. Germline V gene data show CDR1 as SGHRS and CDR2 as YFSETQ. The CDR3 loop spans 14 amino acids. In DNA, the CDR3 is TGCGCCAGCAGCTTGGCCGCCGGGAACACTGAAGCTTTCTTT. Its protein is CASSLAAGNTEAFF.

The chain carries TRBV29-1 and TRBJ1-1; perhaps TRBD1 as D (6 bases). Germline CDR1 is SQVTM and CDR2 is ANQGSEA. The CDR3 length is 14 residues. V shed 7 bases and J shed 7 bases, with 22 bases lying between them. DNA for the CDR3: TGCAGCGGGAGGGGGGGCCCCGTGTCCCGTGAAGCTTTCTTT. This codes for CSGRGGPVSREAFF.

The gene calls are TRBV24-1 and TRBJ2-1; 7 bases match TRBD1. CDR1 and CDR2 from the germline V gene are KGHDR and SFDVKD. The V and J ends lost 4 bases and 7 bases, in that order; junction bases with no gene match: 6. The CDR3 is 14 amino acids. The DNA for the CDR3 is TGTGCCACCAGTGACCGACAGGGTTGGAATGAGCAGTTCTTC. Encoded protein: CATSDRQGWNEQFF.

This chain joins TRBV10-3 and TRBJ1-1; no clear D. CDR1 and CDR2 from the germline V gene are ENHRY and SYGVKD. This CDR3 has 12 residues. Trimming cost V 5 bases and J 1 base, with 5 bases left between them. The CDR3 nucleotides read TGTGCCATCAGTCCAGGGAACACTGAAGCTTTCTTT. This translates into CAISPGNTEAFF.